This T cell receptor (beta chain) derives from a study of OX40 agonist ivuxolimab in advanced cancers. On the study more broadly: Ivuxolimab, which patients received intravenously every 2 weeks, was dosed at 0.01 to 10 mg/kg. Three dose-escalation patients had partial responses: one with hepatocellular carcinoma and two with cutaneous melanoma. Study-wide results and caveats: Compared with others, partial responders at 0.1-3.0 mg/kg displayed clonal expansion among the lowest. On average, CD8+ T cells had more expanded clones than CD4+.

CDR1 is SGHVS and CDR2 is FNYEAQ in the germline V gene. The CDR3 loop spans 16 amino acids. Between the trimmed V and J ends, which lost 5 bases and 0 bases, there was a span of 14 bases. For this clone: Antigen specificity is unknown.

Produced via immunoSEQ multiplex PCR; TCRdb's table is partial and in-frame only. The sample has some 66,000 clones, around four fifths seen once; the top ten hold roughly 2.3%. The sequence was obtained from an adult with an advanced solid tumor such as melanoma, head and neck, liver or kidney cancer. The chain joins TRBV7-6 to TRBJ1-5; possible D gene TRBD1, 6 bases. Material: CD4+ or CD8+ T cells sorted from blood, obtained in a trial of the OX40 agonist ivuxolimab. CDR3 nucleotides: TGTGCCAGCAGCGCCGGGACACTCTATAGCAATCAGCCCCAGCATTTT. The encoded protein is CASSAGTLYSNQPQHF.